What follows are 26 T cell receptor beta chains derived from one specimen sequenced in a study of cytomegalovirus exposure and HLA in healthy donors (dated by TCRdb to the late 2010s). The library was generated by the immunoSEQ multiplex PCR assay. For the multiplex PCR, a mixture combining 60 forward primers for TCR Vbeta segments and 13 reverse primers for TCR Jbeta segments was used. This immuneACCESS table, as held by TCRdb, lists in-frame sequences with V and J called but not all clones. Of the missing ones, under half trace to an unresolved V gene in checked studies; the others have no known cause. This sample comprises 160,000 or so clones, 84% of them detected only once. In total, the top ten clones hold around 1% of the sample. The sample consisted of PBMCs. The source is a man aged 30 to 39 in good health and CMV-seronegative.

This clone was observed once. The V and J genes are TRBV18 and TRBJ2-7; TRBD2 matches 8 bases. Germline V gene data show CDR1 as KGHSH and CDR2 as LQKENI. Losses at the gene ends were 2 bases for V and 6 bases for J; bases not matched to a gene: 3. The CDR3 contains 13 residues. CDR3: CASSPTGGREQYF. As DNA, the CDR3 is TGTGCCAGCTCACCAACGGGGGGGCGCGAGCAGTACTTC.

In this sample, this clone turned up once. The genes are TRBV29-1 and TRBJ2-5; D call uncertain. V lost 4 bases and J lost 3, with 9 bases in between. The germline V gene has CDR1 SQVTM and CDR2 ANQGSEA. The CDR3 is 12 amino acids. The CDR3 sequence is CSVVGIKETQYF. CDR3 nucleotides: TGCAGCGTTGTGGGCATTAAAGAGACCCAGTACTTC.

V and J are TRBV5-1 and TRBJ1-5, with D tentatively TRBD1 (6 bases). The CDR3 covers 13 residues. V lost 0 bases and J lost 7, with 8 bases in between. Germline V gene sequence: CDR1 SGHRS, CDR2 YFSETQ. The CDR3 sequence is CASSLDREQPQHF. In nucleotides, the CDR3 is TGCGCCAGCAGCTTGGACAGGGAACAGCCCCAGCATTTT.

In regard to this clone: Other DNA sequences in this sample translate to the same CDR3. The chain recombines TRBV7-9 with TRBJ2-7; no firm D call. The V gene's germline CDR1 is SEHNR and CDR2 FQNEAQ (reference sequence). The CDR3 has 13 amino acids. V was cut by 5 bases and J by 3 bases, with 11 bases left in between. The CDR3 nucleotides are TGTGCCAGCAGCCGAGATTCAAGCTACGAGCAGTACTTC. Its protein is CASSRDSSYEQYF.

This clone was seen only once. The chain combines TRBV7-9 with TRBJ2-7; TRBD1 is a possible D gene (7 bases). CDR1 and CDR2 (germline): SEHNR, FQNEAQ (reference sequence). This CDR3 contains 15 residues. The germline V and J ends were trimmed by 1 base and 3 bases, with 13 bases remaining between them. The CDR3 here is CASSLVRGTDYEQYF. The CDR3 DNA sequence: TGTGCCAGCAGCTTAGTACGCGGGACAGACTACGAGCAGTACTTC.

CDR3 sequence (DNA): TGTGCCTGGAGTGCGCTACTAGCGGGGGAGGATCAGTTCTTC. Residues: CAWSALLAGEDQFF. This chain connects TRBV30 to TRBJ2-1; 11 bases match TRBD2. Trimming at V came to 1 base and at J to 13 bases, leaving 9 bases not matched to a gene. This CDR3 is built from 14 residues. Per the germline V gene, CDR1 is GTSNPN and CDR2 is SVGIG (reference sequence). Based on the CDR3 plus reference TRBV30 and TRBJ2-1, the full variable domain is SQTIHQWPATLVQPVGSPLSLECTVEGTSNPNLYWYRQAAGRGLQLLFYSVGIGQISSEVPQNLSASRPQDRQFILSSKKLLLSDSGFYLCAWSALLAGEDQFFGPGTRLTVL.

This sequence joins TRBV27 and TRBJ1-1; 7 nucleotides match TRBD1. CDR3 length: 11 amino acids. J gave up 8 bases and V 6 bases, and 3 bases lay outside the gene matches. Germline-derived CDR1 and CDR2 are MNHEY and SMNVEV (reference sequence). In nucleotides, the CDR3 is TGTGCCAGCAGATTGGGACAGGAAGCTTTCTTT. Translated, it gives CASRLGQEAFF.

The chain joins TRBV6-5 to TRBJ2-5; TRBD1 matches at 7 bases. The end of the DNA fits TRBJ2-7 better, so the J call may be wrong. Germline V gene data show CDR1 as MNHEY and CDR2 as SVGAGI. This CDR3 region has 14 residues. CDR3 coding DNA: TGTGCCAGCACCAAGGGGGACAGAGCCTACGAGCAGTACTTC. This encodes CASTKGDRAYEQYF.

This sequence joins TRBV13 and TRBJ2-7, with 9 bases lining up with TRBD1. Germline-derived CDR1 and CDR2 are PRHDT and FYEKMQ (reference sequence). The CDR3 runs 15 residues. V was clipped by 0 bases and J by 1 base; unmatched bases: 1. CDR3 DNA: TGTGCCAGCAGCTTAGGGGGGACAGGGTCCTACGAGCAGTACTTC. Its protein product is CASSLGGTGSYEQYF. Together with reference TRBV13 and TRBJ2-7, the CDR3 gives the full variable domain: AAGVIQSPRHLIKEKRETATLKCYPIPRHDTVYWYQQGPGQDPQFLISFYEKMQSDKGSIPDRFSAQQFSDYHSELNMSSLELGDSALYFCASSLGGTGSYEQYFGPGTRLTVT.

V usage is TRBV4-1 and J usage is TRBJ2-3; 9 bases map to TRBD2. This CDR3 region has 15 residues. The germline V gene encodes CDR1 MGHRA and CDR2 YSYEKL. V was pared by 2 bases and J by 9 bases, with 9 bases of the junction left unmatched. CDR3 in amino acids: CASSQIPGTSTTQYF. The CDR3 DNA is TGCGCCAGCAGCCAAATCCCCGGGACTAGCACCACGCAGTATTTT.

The chain recombines TRBV19 with TRBJ2-7, with D perhaps matching TRBD2 (7 bases). This CDR3 comprises 15 residues. Per the germline V gene, CDR1 is LNHDA and CDR2 is SQIVND (reference sequence). The V gene lost 1 base and the J gene lost 6 bases, with 16 bases spanning the gap. The CDR3 bases are TGTGCCAGTAGTATAGGGGGGGCGGGGGCCTCCGAGCAGTACTTC. Protein: CASSIGGAGASEQYF.

V gene TRBV19 combines with J gene TRBJ2-3; D ambiguous. Germline V gene lookup returns CDR1 LNHDA and CDR2 SQIVND (reference sequence). V lost 2 bases and J 5 bases, leaving 17 bases between the germline ends. The length of the CDR3 is 16 residues. The CDR3 sequence is CASSISVDRRRDTQYF. The CDR3, as DNA: TGTGCCAGTAGTATAAGTGTCGACCGTAGGAGAGATACGCAGTATTTT.

The gene calls are TRBV6-5 and TRBJ2-7, with TRBD1 matching over 7 bases. The CDR3 covers 16 residues. Germline V gene data show CDR1 as MNHEY and CDR2 as SVGAGI. J was trimmed by 4 bases and V by 0 bases; bases with no gene match: 9. The CDR3 DNA reads TGTGCCAGCAGTTACTCGGGGACAGACGTACGATACGAGCAGTACTTC. It yields the protein CASSYSGTDVRYEQYF.

This sequence joins TRBV28 and TRBJ2-2; the D gene is possibly TRBD1 (6 bases). The length of the CDR3 is 15 residues. The V end lost 2 bases, the J end lost 5 bases, and 12 bases lay between the germline ends. Germline loops: CDR1 MDHEN, CDR2 SYDVKM. Here the CDR3 reads CASSLGSGETGELFF. CDR3 nucleotide sequence: TGTGCCAGCAGTTTAGGGTCAGGGGAGACCGGGGAGCTGTTTTTT.

The V gene is TRBV5-6, the J gene TRBJ2-5, with 10 bases that match TRBD1. The closer fit of TRBJ2-7 to the DNA end suggests the J call may be wrong. The length of the CDR3 is 16 residues. Germline values: CDR1 SGHDT, CDR2 YYEEEE. The CDR3 coding sequence is TGTGCCAGCAGCTTGGCCGGGGCGACAGGGGGCAACGAGCAGTACTTC. Translating it yields CASSLAGATGGNEQYF.

The chain has TRBV5-1 and TRBJ2-2, with 8 bases fitting TRBD1. The CDR3 is made up of 17 amino acids. The germline gives CDR1 SGHRS, CDR2 YFSETQ. The V gene end was trimmed by 0 bases and the J gene end by 4 bases; junction bases not matched to a gene: 8. The CDR3 nucleotides are TGCGCCAGCAGCTTGGCCAGGACAGGGTACGGCACCGGGGAGCTGTTTTTT. This codes for CASSLARTGYGTGELFF.

The chain couples TRBV19 to TRBJ2-2; D may be TRBD2 (6 bases). Per germline, CDR1 LNHDA and CDR2 SQIVND (reference sequence). The CDR3 runs 12 residues. The ends were cut back, 6 bases at V and 9 bases at J, with 11 bases in the middle. CDR3 region: CASSQGTWELFF. The CDR3, as DNA: TGTGCCAGTAGCCAAGGGACTTGGGAGCTGTTTTTT.

The chain is built from TRBV7-6 and TRBJ2-3; 7 bases match TRBD2. Germline V gives CDR1 SGHVS, CDR2 FNYEAQ. CDR3 size: 16 residues. J gave up 0 bases and V 5 bases, and 8 bases lay outside the gene matches. The CDR3 DNA sequence: TGTGCCAGCAGCGAACAGACTAGCTTGAGCACAGATACGCAGTATTTT. It codes for CASSEQTSLSTDTQYF. The full variable domain, with the rest looked up from reference TRBV7-6 and TRBJ2-3, is GAGVSQSPRYKVTKRGQDVALRCDPISGHVSLYWYRQALGQGPEFLTYFNYEAQQDKSGLPNDRFSAERPEGSISTLTIQRTEQRDSAMYRCASSEQTSLSTDTQYFGPGTRLTVL.

The chain uses TRBV6-5 and TRBJ2-1, with 11 bases identical to TRBD2. The CDR3 sequence is 16 residues long. Looked up from germline, CDR1 is MNHEY and CDR2 is SVGAGI. The J segment lost 2 bases and the V segment lost 4 bases, leaving 4 bases of the junction unmatched. The CDR3 coding sequence is TGTGCCAGCAGTTCCTTAGCGGGAGGGCCCTACAATGAGCAGTTCTTC. Amino acid sequence: CASSSLAGGPYNEQFF.

This chain connects TRBV5-4 to TRBJ1-6; TRBD1 agrees at 10 bases. CDR3 length: 16 residues. Trimming removed 3 bases from V and 8 bases from J; junction bases left unmatched: 8. Germline CDR1 is SGHNT and CDR2 is YYREEE (reference sequence). CDR3 bases: TGTGCCAGCAGCTCCCGGGGACAGGGGTTCGATTCACCCCTCCACTTT. Amino acids: CASSSRGQGFDSPLHF. The complete variable domain, with remaining parts taken from reference TRBV5-4 and TRBJ1-6, reads ETGVTQSPTHLIKTRGQQVTLRCSSQSGHNTVSWYQQALGQGPQFIFQYYREEENGRGNFPPRFSGLQFPNYSSELNVNALELDDSALYLCASSSRGQGFDSPLHFGNGTRLTVT.

Here the CDR3 DNA reads TGTGCCAGCAGCCCAATGTACAGGGGCCCAGAGACCCAGTACTTC. This sequence encodes CASSPMYRGPETQYF. The chain recombines TRBV7-2 with TRBJ2-5; 7 bases are shared with TRBD1. Trimming removed 5 bases from V and 4 bases from J; junction bases left unmatched: 10. Germline assignment: CDR1 SGHTA and CDR2 FQGNSA. The CDR3 has 15 residues.

The rearrangement links TRBV5-6 to TRBJ2-3, with 7 bases identical to TRBD1. In germline, CDR1 is SGHDT, CDR2 YYEEEE. V lost 3 bases, J lost 0 bases, and 7 bases stayed unmatched. CDR3 length: 16 amino acids. In DNA, the CDR3 is TGTGCCAGCAGCTGGGACAGACCCTCTAGCACAGATACGCAGTATTTT. Its protein product is CASSWDRPSSTDTQYF.

The rearrangement joins TRBV19 to TRBJ2-1; D call uncertain. CDR1 and CDR2 (germline): LNHDA, SQIVND (reference sequence). CDR3 length: 11 amino acids. V was clipped by 3 bases and J by 6 bases, with 3 bases between them. CDR3 residues: CASSILNEQFF. For the CDR3, the DNA is TGTGCCAGTAGTATTCTCAATGAGCAGTTCTTC.

The chain is built from TRBV15 and TRBJ1-4, with 11 bases lining up with TRBD1. Looked up from germline, CDR1 is LNHNV and CDR2 is YYDKDF (reference sequence). V lost 3 bases and J lost 8; bases outside the gene matches: 23. The CDR3 consists of 21 residues. This CDR3 is CATSRRGGSLGTGGMREKLFF. Written as DNA, the CDR3 is TGTGCCACCAGCAGGAGGGGGGGATCCCTCGGGACAGGGGGTATGAGGGAAAAACTGTTTTTT.

The chain carries TRBV18 and TRBJ1-5; 8 nucleotides agree with TRBD1. The germline V gene encodes CDR1 KGHSH and CDR2 LQKENI. This CDR3 spans 14 amino acids. With V trimmed by 3 bases and J by 4 bases, 2 bases remained unmatched. The CDR3 sequence: CASSPTGDNQPQHF. As DNA, the CDR3 is TGTGCCAGCTCACCGACAGGGGATAATCAGCCCCAGCATTTT.

V is TRBV10-2 and J is TRBJ2-3, with 10 bases lining up with TRBD2. The length of the CDR3 is 14 residues. Trimming cost V 7 bases and J 5 bases; bases outside gene matches: 6. Germline V gene lookup returns CDR1 WSHSY and CDR2 SAAADI. The CDR3 loop reads CASTSGGRGDTQYF. The CDR3 coding sequence is TGCGCCAGCACTAGCGGGGGCCGTGGAGATACGCAGTATTTT.